The 5 T cell receptor beta chains in this list originate from one sample, sequenced in a study of shared clonotypes between healthy human individuals. Profiled with immunoSEQ multiplex PCR; TCRdb holds only in-frame clones, not every one. Of around 330,000 clones in the sample, around 67% were seen once. The sequenced material came from memory CD4+ T cells sorted from blood. The subset is: CD45RA-negative fraction. The receptors here all came from a man aged 25 to 45 in good health.

J is TRBJ2-2 and V is TRBV7-2; TRBD2 aligns across 11 bases. The J segment lost 8 bases and the V segment lost 1 base, leaving 3 bases of the junction unmatched. Germline V gene sequence: CDR1 SGHTA, CDR2 FQGNSA. There are 15 residues in the CDR3. The CDR3, as DNA: TGTGCCAGCAGCTTAGGTTCTAGCGGGAGGGGGGAGCTGTTTTTT. Translation gives CASSLGSSGRGELFF. The full variable domain, with the rest looked up from reference TRBV7-2 and TRBJ2-2, is GAGVSQSPSNKVTEKGKDVELRCDPISGHTALYWYRQSLGQGLEFLIYFQGNSAPDKSGLPSDRFSAERTGGSVSTLTIQRTQQEDSAVYLCASSLGSSGRGELFFGEGSRLTVL.

The chain uses TRBV28 and TRBJ2-4; 9 nucleotides agree with TRBD1. Trimming at V came to 4 bases and at J to 4 bases, leaving 2 bases not matched to a gene. Per the germline V gene, CDR1 is MDHEN and CDR2 is SYDVKM. The CDR3 loop spans 14 amino acids. DNA for the CDR3: TGTGCCAGCAGTTGGGACAGGGAAAAAAACATTCAGTACTTC. It specifies CASSWDREKNIQYF.

The chain employs TRBV19 and TRBJ2-7, with a possible D match to TRBD2 (5 bases). Germline lookup yields CDR1 LNHDA and CDR2 SQIVND (reference sequence). The CDR3 has 16 residues. The ends were cut back, 3 bases at V and 1 base at J, with 16 bases in the middle. CDR3 DNA: TGTGCCAGTAGTATTTCGGGCGGGTATGGATCCTACGAGCAGTACTTC. Protein product: CASSISGGYGSYEQYF.

Turning to this clone: At one end the junction does not follow the germline gene, possibly because of a read error. V and J are TRBV7-9 and TRBJ2-2; D perhaps matches TRBD1 (7 bases). The germline CDR1 and CDR2 sequences are SEHNR and FQNEAQ (reference sequence). CDR3 size: 16 residues. The DNA of the CDR3 is TGTGCCAGCAGAAGAGGAGGGGGCGATACGCACCGGGGAGCTGTTTTT. It translates to CASRRGGGDTHRGAVF.

The chain has TRBV6-6 and TRBJ2-7, with a weak D call TRBD1 (6 bases). CDR3 length: 12 amino acids. The V end was cut by 5 bases, the J end by 6 bases, with 11 bases between. Germline CDR1 and CDR2: MNHNY and SVGAGI (reference sequence). The CDR3 loop reads CASSVTGSEQYF. CDR3 bases: TGTGCCAGCAGTGTTACAGGGAGCGAGCAGTACTTC.